The clone carrying this T cell receptor (beta chain) occurred once. The antigen is unknown. Samples were assayed with immunoSEQ v3.0 at survey level. For each individual sample, sequencing targeted roughly 40,000-50,000 T-cell genomes. The assay was immunoSEQ multiplex PCR, and TCRdb's table has in-frame clones only and misses some. The repertoire holds roughly 30,000 clones, with 75% to 90% as singletons. This sample was taken from a study of long-term antiretroviral therapy in people with HIV. The wider study: By about a decade, the earliest samples predate the 2015 immediate-ART recommendation. Study-wide results and caveats: Clones that had undergone expansion before ART prevailed in the repertoire throughout all time points. Control repertoires displayed wider CDR3 length ranges than the HIV repertoires.

CDR3 length equals 16 residues. CDR1 is SGDLS and CDR2 is YYNGEE in the germline V gene. Between the trimmed V and J ends, which lost 4 bases and 2 bases, there was a span of 19 bases. V is TRBV9 and J is TRBJ2-7, with a tentative D call TRBD1 (5 bases). Sequences were derived from unsorted PBMCs, sampled 0.3 years after starting antiretroviral therapy. The source is a man in his forties with HIV. The CDR3 protein is CASSPSSKGRPYEQYF. In DNA, the CDR3 is TGTGCCAGCAGCCCCTCCTCGAAGGGGCGGCCCTACGAGCAGTACTTC.